This T cell receptor (beta chain) is from a study of cytomegalovirus exposure and HLA in healthy donors. Study-wide results and limits: Owing to their indistinguishability, certain V segments, notably TRBV6-2 and TRBV6-3, were excluded.

J lost 1 base, V lost 4 bases, and 4 bases had no gene match. The V gene's germline CDR1 is SGHNT and CDR2 YYREEE (reference sequence). The CDR3 consists of 15 residues. A remark on this clone: The antigen remains unidentified.

The study ran its PCR with 60 Vbeta and 13 Jbeta primers. Sequencing was performed with immunoSEQ multiplex PCR; in TCRdb, only in-frame clones are kept and a portion is missing. Of 95,000 to 110,000 clones listed, roughly 82% were seen once; the top ten hold around 4%. The sequence was collected from a male donor in good health and CMV-seronegative. Sequencing was carried out using PBMCs. The rearrangement joins TRBV5-4 to TRBJ1-2; TRBD1 matches 10 bases. Here the CDR3 reads CASSPDRGYNYGYTF. The CDR3 nucleotides read TGTGCCAGCAGCCCGGACAGGGGGTATAACTATGGCTACACCTTC.